These T cell receptor beta chains were read from a single sample in a study of response to subunit inactivated influenza vaccine. TCRdb itself ran the RT-PCR reads through MiXCR, one entry per CDR3 protein. The sample shows hundreds of thousands of distinct CDR3 sequences, around a sixth of them seen only once. The sample in question was PBMCs from blood, obtained 4 to 6 days after vaccination. The receptors shown here come from a man over 45 who received an inactivated influenza vaccine. The CDR3 runs from the conserved cysteine through the conserved F or W. Clone size, where shown, is once, few, many, or a class for clones that have expanded.

clone_size	v_call	cdr3_aa
few	TRBV7-2	CASSQNPRGDEQYF
-	TRBV20-1	CSARRGAGNTEAFF
once	TRBV2	CASATSVGKNIQYF
-	TRBV28	CASSLSGTGQYF
few	TRBV6-2/TRBV6-3	CASSYEDGQETQYF
-	TRBV20-1	CSALPGLAGGEQYF
-	TRBV15	CATSRAGGSYEQYF
few	TRBV5-1	CASTLNQRAGGTYNEQFF
many	TRBV5-1	CASSSYRGETQYF
few	TRBV4-3	CASSQDLGGNTIYF
-	TRBV5-1	CASSFTAGVSSYEQYF
-	TRBV6-4	CASSDSPLGQYF
few	TRBV12-3/TRBV12-4	CASSFGGGAYNEQFF
many	TRBV7-9	CASSGRYYTDTQYF
-	TRBV20-1	CSARDQVGELFF
-	TRBV29-1	CSVEVQGLNTEAFF
-	TRBV27	CASSFRPKYEQYF
-	TRBV5-1	CASSDLRYEQYF
-	TRBV6-5	CASSYPTHNEQFF
many	TRBV29-1	CSVRGDAYEQYF
few	TRBV9	CASSVGRGLRSDNEQFF
-	TRBV28	CASKASYTGELFF
few	TRBV11-1	CASSLRPPFSSGANVLTF
-	TRBV4-1	CASEGVNTEAFF
few	TRBV27	CASSHIRDLSSYEQYF
few	TRBV10-3	CAISESDRGRETQYF
-	TRBV7-2	CASSATPTSGGMPQYF
-	TRBV20-1	CSAREAAVEQFF
-	TRBV25-1	CASSEFGAYEQYF
-	TRBV4-3	CASSQDRFQELYEQYF
-	TRBV18	CASSPEGLAVFNEQFF
few	TRBV9	CASSAGAGPYNEQFF
few	TRBV19	CASSVDRGGNQPQHF
few	TRBV7-2	CASIMNRNTGELFF
-	TRBV5-8	CASSLGSGRYYEQYF
many	TRBV7-2	CASSLVPGEVGELFF
-	TRBV11-2	CASSFGTFSSPLHF
-	TRBV6-1	CASSDLRGATYEQYF
-	TRBV12-3/TRBV12-4	CASSLGSRSAHVF